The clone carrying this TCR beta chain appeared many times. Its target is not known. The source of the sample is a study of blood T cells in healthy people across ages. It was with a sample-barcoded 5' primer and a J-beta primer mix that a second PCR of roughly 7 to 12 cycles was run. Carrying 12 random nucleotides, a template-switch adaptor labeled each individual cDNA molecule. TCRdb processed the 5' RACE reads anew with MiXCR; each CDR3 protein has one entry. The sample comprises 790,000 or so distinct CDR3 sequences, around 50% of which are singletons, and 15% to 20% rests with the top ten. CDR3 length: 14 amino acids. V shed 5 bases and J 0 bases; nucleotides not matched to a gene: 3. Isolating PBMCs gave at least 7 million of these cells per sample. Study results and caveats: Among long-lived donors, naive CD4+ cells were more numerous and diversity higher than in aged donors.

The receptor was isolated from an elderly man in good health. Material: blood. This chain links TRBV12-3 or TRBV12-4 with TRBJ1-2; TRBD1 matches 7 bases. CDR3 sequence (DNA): TGTGCCAGCAGTCCGGGACAGTCTAACTATGGCTACACCTTC. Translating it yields CASSPGQSNYGYTF.